This is a list of T cell receptor beta chains from one sample in a study of CD8 T cells in ankylosing spondylitis. TCRdb ran MiXCR on the 5' RACE reads and lists one entry per CDR3 protein. Of almost 250,000 distinct CDR3 sequences in the sample, roughly 32% were seen once. What was sequenced was blood, either unsorted or a sorted T cell fraction (not recorded which). The receptor source for this set is a male donor with ankylosing spondylitis or in good health (not recorded which). CDR3s include the opening cysteine and the closing phenylalanine or tryptophan. D genes are given only for firm matches. Not all rows give a size; the values are once, few, many and, for expanded clones, a class.

V gene	D gene	clone size	J gene	CDR3 DNA	CDR3 protein
TRBV20-1	.	few	TRBJ2-3	TGCAGTGGGATCCGCACAGATACGCAGTATTTT	CSGIRTDTQYF
TRBV5-1	TRBD1	.	TRBJ1-1	TGCGCCAGCAGCTTCGGGACAGGGGTGAACACTGAAGCTTTCTTT	CASSFGTGVNTEAFF
TRBV12-3/TRBV12-4	TRBD1	few	TRBJ2-5	TGTGCCAGTCTGATGGGACAGGGCCGCCGGGTGGGCCAAGAGACCCAGTACTTC	CASLMGQGRRVGQETQYF
TRBV6-5	TRBD1	.	TRBJ2-7	TGTGCCAGCAGTTACTCGACAGGGGCGAGCTACGAGCAGTACTTC	CASSYSTGASYEQYF
TRBV20-1	.	many	TRBJ2-1	TGCAGTGTCCGAAAGAGCTCCTACAATGAGCAGTTCTTC	CSVRKSSYNEQFF
TRBV9	.	many	TRBJ1-1	TGTGCCAGCAGCCCTCGTGGGAGGAACACTGAAGCTTTCTTT	CASSPRGRNTEAFF
TRBV12-3/TRBV12-4	TRBD2	few	TRBJ2-1	TGTGCCAGCAGTTTAGGGGGAGGGTTTGGGGTTGAGCAGTTCTTC	CASSLGGGFGVEQFF
TRBV5-5	.	.	TRBJ1-5	TGTGCCAGCAGCTTGGCAATGGCCAGCAATCAGCCCCAGCATTTT	CASSLAMASNQPQHF
TRBV4-2	TRBD1	.	TRBJ1-1	TGTGCCAGCAGCCACCAGGGGGCGCGCACTGAAGCTTTCTTT	CASSHQGARTEAFF
TRBV12-3/TRBV12-4	TRBD2	few	TRBJ2-3	TGTGCCAGCAGTATCCCCCGGGCTAGCGGGGCAGATACGCAGTATTTT	CASSIPRASGADTQYF
TRBV12-3/TRBV12-4	.	.	TRBJ2-1	TGTGCCAGCAGGGGGACCGCGAAGATCAATGAGCAGTTCTTC	CASRGTAKINEQFF
TRBV27	TRBD2	.	TRBJ2-5	TGTGCCAGCAGTTTATGGGCCGGGGGGAGGGAGACCCAGTACTTC	CASSLWAGGRETQYF
TRBV27	.	.	TRBJ2-6	TGTGCCAGCAGGCTAGGAACTGGGGCCAACGTCCTGACTTTC	CASRLGTGANVLTF
TRBV11-2	.	.	TRBJ2-7	TGTGCCAGCAGCTTCTCCATGAGCTCCTACGAGCAGTACTTC	CASSFSMSSYEQYF
TRBV10-3	.	.	TRBJ2-7	TGTGCCATCAGTGACCCAGCGACCTACGAGCAGTACTTC	CAISDPATYEQYF
TRBV12-3/TRBV12-4	TRBD1	.	TRBJ2-1	TGTGCCAGCAGTTCCCAGGGGGCTCTGCCGGGCAATGAGCAGTTCTTC	CASSSQGALPGNEQFF
TRBV12-3/TRBV12-4	.	.	TRBJ2-7	TGTGCCAGCAGTCCCACGATCAGCCTCCTGTACGAGCAGTACTTC	CASSPTISLLYEQYF
TRBV4-1	.	.	TRBJ2-7	TGCGCCAGCAGCCAAACCCAGCCCTCCTACGAGCAGTACTTC	CASSQTQPSYEQYF
TRBV29-1	TRBD2	.	TRBJ2-2	TGCAGCGCCCGGACTAGCGGGGGGACCGGGGAGCTGTTTTTT	CSARTSGGTGELFF
TRBV20-1	.	few	TRBJ1-1	TGCAGTGCTACCCCGGGGGGCGTATACCGCTACACTGAAGCTTTCTTT	CSATPGGVYRYTEAFF
TRBV20-1	TRBD2	.	TRBJ2-3	TGCAGTGCTAGTGCGGGGGGGACTATGGGTACAGATACGCAGTATTTT	CSASAGGTMGTDTQYF
TRBV12-3/TRBV12-4	TRBD1	few	TRBJ2-7	TGTGCCAGCAGCCCGGACAGGGGACTGGATCCGTACTTC	CASSPDRGLDPYF
TRBV20-1	.	.	TRBJ1-5	TGCAGTGCTAGACGGAGAGGAAATAGCAATCAGCCCCAGCATTTT	CSARRRGNSNQPQHF
TRBV20-1	TRBD2	.	TRBJ2-3	TGCAGTGCTAGAGATCCCGGACTAGCGGGGCTTACAGATACGCAGTATTTT	CSARDPGLAGLTDTQYF
TRBV28	.	.	TRBJ2-4	TGTGCCAGCACCGACCGGGGCGACATTCAGTACTTC	CASTDRGDIQYF
TRBV5-1	.	once	TRBJ2-5	TGCGCCAGCAGCTTGGGGACAGATCGGCAAGAGACCCAGTACTTC	CASSLGTDRQETQYF
TRBV29-1	.	.	TRBJ2-7	TGCAGCGTTGCAGGTTCCTCCTACGAGCAGTACTTC	CSVAGSSYEQYF
TRBV5-1	.	few	TRBJ2-3	TGCGCCAGCACGGCGGGGACAGATACGCAGTATTTT	CASTAGTDTQYF
TRBV20-1	TRBD2	.	TRBJ2-5	TGCAGTGCTAACCCTACTAGCGGTCAAGAGACCCAGTACTTC	CSANPTSGQETQYF
TRBV5-1	.	.	TRBJ2-3	TGCGCCAGCAGCTTGGAGGGGGGGAGAGATACGCAGTATTTT	CASSLEGGRDTQYF
TRBV28	.	.	TRBJ2-1	TGTGCCAGCAGTTTAGTGGGGGCGAAAGTGGATGAGCAGTTCTTC	CASSLVGAKVDEQFF
TRBV6-6	.	.	TRBJ1-6	TGTGCCAGCGGACAATTGAATAATTCACCCCTCCACTTT	CASGQLNNSPLHF
TRBV9	.	.	TRBJ1-2	TGTGCCAGCAGCAGACCGGACAGCATGTATGGCTACACCTTC	CASSRPDSMYGYTF
TRBV28	TRBD1	.	TRBJ2-4	TGTGCCAGCAGTTTATGGGGACAGGGACCATTGGGCTTC	CASSLWGQGPLGF
TRBV25-1	.	.	TRBJ2-3	TGTGCCAGCAGTGATCTAGGAGCAGATACGCAGTATTTT	CASSDLGADTQYF
TRBV4-2	TRBD2	.	TRBJ2-7	TGTGCCAGCAGCCAAGGCGGACTAGCGGGGGGGCATAACGAGCAGTACTTC	CASSQGGLAGGHNEQYF
TRBV20-1	TRBD1	.	TRBJ2-7	TGCAGTGCTTGGGACAGGGACCTCTCCTACGAGCAGTACTTC	CSAWDRDLSYEQYF
TRBV20-1	TRBD1	few	TRBJ2-2	TGCAGTGCTAATTCGGGACAGACTAACACCGGGGAGCTGTTTTTT	CSANSGQTNTGELFF
TRBV15	TRBD1	.	TRBJ2-3	TGTGCCACCAGCAGCCCGGGACAGGGGACAGATACGCAGTATTTT	CATSSPGQGTDTQYF
TRBV12-3/TRBV12-4	TRBD2	few	TRBJ2-5	TGTGCCAGCAGCGGGGGGGCCCGAGAGACCCAGTACTTC	CASSGGARETQYF
TRBV5-1	TRBD1	.	TRBJ2-2	TGCGCCAGCAACATCGAGGACAGGGGAGGCACCGGGGAGCTGTTTTTT	CASNIEDRGGTGELFF
TRBV5-1	TRBD1	.	TRBJ2-5	TGCGCCAGCAGTTCGGACAGGGGACAGACCCAGTACTTC	CASSSDRGQTQYF
TRBV24-1	.	.	TRBJ2-3	TGTGCCACCAGTGATGATCTTAGTAGCACAGATACGCAGTATTTT	CATSDDLSSTDTQYF
TRBV10-3	TRBD1	.	TRBJ1-2	TGTGCCATCAGTGAGTCCCCCTCGGACAGGGGGTCTGGCTACACCTTC	CAISESPSDRGSGYTF
TRBV6-1	.	.	TRBJ2-3	TGTGCCAGCAGAGGACTTAGCACAGATACGCAGTATTTT	CASRGLSTDTQYF
TRBV11-2	.	.	TRBJ2-7	TGTGCCAGCAGCTTGGGGATTTTAGACTCCTACGAGCAGTACTTC	CASSLGILDSYEQYF
TRBV7-2	TRBD1	.	TRBJ1-2	TGTGCCAGCAGCCTTGGAGGACAGGGGACTAACTATGGCTACACCTTC	CASSLGGQGTNYGYTF
TRBV29-1	.	few	TRBJ2-7	TGCAGCGTGGCCTGGGGACCCAACGAGCAGTACTTC	CSVAWGPNEQYF
TRBV20-1	.	.	TRBJ2-1	TGCAGTGCTAAAACATACAATGAGCAGTTCTTC	CSAKTYNEQFF
TRBV12-3/TRBV12-4	.	many	TRBJ2-2	TGTGCCAGCAGCCTCGTAGAAACCGGGGAGCTGTTTTTT	CASSLVETGELFF
TRBV20-1	TRBD2	many	TRBJ2-7	TGCAGTGCTAGAGATGCAGGGACTAGTTCCTACGAGCAGTACTTC	CSARDAGTSSYEQYF